The following is a TCR beta chain sequence with its context. Its antigen remains unidentified. Base qualities are not provided; no much larger clone lies one nucleotide away. Sequences SGHTA (CDR1) and FQGTGA (CDR2) are obtained from the germline V gene. Taken from cysteine to phenylalanine, the CDR3 has 18 residues. The retained sequence is limited to the CDR3, 54 bases, with the frame set at the first base. From V the trimming removes 5 bases and from J it removes 7 bases, while the gene matches leave 11 bases of the junction unaccounted for. The sample originates from a study of coeliac disease (dated by TCRdb to between 2021 and 2024). Looking at the study overall: Each coeliac patient fell into one of three classes: newly diagnosed active disease, refractory coeliac disease type I, or disease kept under control by a gluten-free diet. High-resolution HLA typing was unavailable, so biased TRBV7-2 usage was queried as a proof of principle. The study applied next-generation sequencing of rearranged TRB and TRG CDR3 regions to small intestinal lymphocyte fractions from coeliac and non-coeliac patients. The goal was to describe the TR repertoires of small intestinal T cells in active coeliac disease, in refractory type I coeliac disease, and in coeliac disease treated with a gluten-free diet. A total of about 30 patients were included in the full study, of whom about 22 had serologically confirmed coeliac disease and 8 were controls with non-small intestinal disorders. TRB sequencing worked for samples from 26 to 30 subjects, and these included 24 paired bulk unsorted intraepithelial and lamina propria cell samples. Summary of the overall study and its limitations: Compared with controls, active coeliac intraepithelial and lamina propria samples had TRB and TRG repertoires of lower clonality, which suggests that diverse T cells were recruited. In the authors' view, the approach was unsuitable for unbiased detection of gliadin-specific T cells, since gliadin-specific T cells are scarce and rarely shared between patients. TRB repertoires were found to be largely private, with most amino acid sequences unique to one sample, and no significant difference in V-gene usage was found between disease groups. High-purity fractions were not obtained when intraepithelial cells were separated from lamina propria cells, so cross-contamination between compartments was possible. Published gliadin-specific TRB sequences were found in 9 of 18 coeliac lamina propria samples but in only 1 of 6 controls.

Library prep was done by the immunoSEQ multiplex PCR assay. The TR loci underwent multiplexed PCR amplification, with J gene segments targeted by reverse primers and V gene segments targeted by forward primers. The amplified CDR3 regions were sequenced using the Illumina HiSeq System. In the authors' own workflow: A nearest-neighbour algorithm merged closely related reads to remove PCR and sequencing errors and collapse data into unique sequences. Two measures summarised the repertoires: clonality, and T cell density, defined as TR molecules per amount of genomic DNA input. CDR3 amino acid sequences present in at least 80% of unsorted samples were defined as public TRs, and these public TRs were then tested for differential abundance between coeliac and control samples. Every lamina propria sample was checked against a list of 200 to 250 published gliadin-specific TRB sequences. Differences in clonality and density between disease groups were tested by Kruskal-Wallis tests, followed by Dunn post-tests. TCRdb provides this immuneACCESS table in a form limited to in-frame rearrangements. Some clones are lacking; in checked studies, under half of them reflect an unresolved V gene, and why the rest are absent is not known. That table is the source of V, J and clone size, and D and trimming were worked out from the DNA. Recorded for this sample are approximately 7,000 clones; approximately 66% of them occurred a single time. The ten largest account for under 8.5% of the sample.

Aliquots of some 500,000 cells were frozen in DMSO/FBS in liquid nitrogen, and one aliquot per fraction was used for sequencing. Every one of the 30 study patients had an endoscopy and a small intestinal biopsy. Lamina propria cells were released by collagenase digestion of the biopsy tissue left over after intraepithelial cell isolation. Genomic DNA was extracted from frozen unsorted cell fractions using the Qiagen DNeasy blood extraction kit. Input material: lamina propria lymphocytes from the gut. The cell subset or site label for this specimen denotes: lamina propria cell (LPC) fraction of small intestinal biopsy. The sequence links TRBV7-3 to TRBJ2-2; the central 15 bases match TRBD2. The clonotype comes from a middle-aged man with active celiac disease. Here is the DNA: TGTGCCAGCAGCCCCCGGACTAGCGGGGGGGCCGGGGGCGGGGAGCTGTTTTTT. It is translated as CASSPRTSGGAGGGELFF.